A single sample is the source of the 18 T cell receptor beta chains below, sequenced in a study of Tregs in tolerant kidney transplant recipients. The table came from immunoSEQ multiplex PCR; TCRdb's copy has only in-frame clones and leaves some out. The sample carries roughly 120,000 clones, 85% to 95% recorded once. The specimen sequenced was CD4+ T cells from blood. The receptors were sampled from a human donor in good health.

This chain joins TRBV2 and TRBJ1-3; the D is unclear. Germline loops: CDR1 SNHLY, CDR2 FYNNEI. Trimming cost V 6 bases and J 0 bases, with 9 bases left between them. The CDR3 sequence is 14 residues long. CDR3 nucleotide sequence: TGTGCCAGCAGGTCACCCGTCTCTGGAAACACCATATATTTT. Its translation is CASRSPVSGNTIYF.

The V and J genes are TRBV10-2 and TRBJ2-7; the D gene is possibly TRBD2 (5 bases). Germline-derived CDR1 and CDR2 are WSHSY and SAAADI. The CDR3 is 15 residues long. Trimming took off 3 bases at V and 3 bases at J, with 15 bases between the two ends. The CDR3 is CASSDGGLWGYEQYF. As DNA, the CDR3 is TGCGCCAGCAGTGATGGCGGGCTGTGGGGCTACGAGCAGTACTTC.

This rearrangement joins TRBV5-4 to TRBJ2-3; the match to TRBD2 covers 9 bases. Trimming cost V 0 bases and J 6 bases; bases outside gene matches: 8. Germline values: CDR1 SGHNT, CDR2 YYREEE (reference sequence). This CDR3 contains 16 residues. For the CDR3, the DNA is TGTGCCAGCAGCTTGGGTCTAGCGGGGAGGGGCGATACGCAGTATTTT. It is translated as CASSLGLAGRGDTQYF.

J is TRBJ1-4 and V is TRBV5-4, with D perhaps TRBD1 (5 bases). CDR1 is SGHNT, CDR2 YYREEE, per germline (reference sequence). The CDR3 is 16 residues long. The V gene lost 4 bases and the J gene lost 3 bases, with 16 bases spanning the gap. DNA for the CDR3: TGTGCCAGCAGCCCCGGGGGGGAGGAAGCTAATGAAAAACTGTTTTTT. This codes for CASSPGGEEANEKLFF. The full variable domain, with the rest looked up from reference TRBV5-4 and TRBJ1-4, is ETGVTQSPTHLIKTRGQQVTLRCSSQSGHNTVSWYQQALGQGPQFIFQYYREEENGRGNFPPRFSGLQFPNYSSELNVNALELDDSALYLCASSPGGEEANEKLFFGSGTQLSVL.

The rearrangement links TRBV19 to TRBJ2-7, with D possibly being TRBD1 (6 bases). V shed 5 bases and J shed 0 bases, with 14 bases lying between them. In germline, CDR1 is LNHDA, CDR2 SQIVND (reference sequence). The CDR3 runs to 15 residues. CDR3 in DNA: TGTGCCAGTAGTGTTGACCGAGGGGGCTCCTACGAGCAGTACTTC. This translates into CASSVDRGGSYEQYF.

This chain connects TRBV4-1 to TRBJ2-6, with 7 bases that match TRBD1. This CDR3 spans 18 amino acids. V shed 2 bases and J 1 base; nucleotides not matched to a gene: 8. Germline CDR1 reads MGHRA; CDR2 reads YSYEKL. CDR3: CASSQPTGATSGANVLTF. The CDR3 DNA follows: TGCGCCAGCAGCCAACCCACAGGGGCGACGTCTGGGGCCAACGTCCTGACTTTC.

A word on this clone: This sample also contains other DNA sequences that code for the same CDR3. V usage is TRBV18 and J usage is TRBJ2-3, with D hard to call. V lost 0 bases and J lost 3, with 1 base in between. The V gene's germline CDR1 is KGHSH and CDR2 LQKENI. CDR3 length: 12 amino acids. CDR3 nucleotide sequence: TGTGCCAGCTCACCACCGACAGATACGCAGTATTTT. Its translation: CASSPPTDTQYF.

The J gene is TRBJ2-7, the V gene TRBV9; the match to TRBD1 covers 10 bases. The CDR3 runs to 15 residues. Germline CDR1 SGDLS, CDR2 YYNGEE. V shed 3 bases and J 2 bases; nucleotides not matched to a gene: 5. Here the CDR3 reads CASSERQGATYEQYF. DNA for the CDR3: TGTGCCAGCAGCGAACGACAGGGGGCGACCTACGAGCAGTACTTC.

Details on this clone: This sample includes further DNA sequences coding for the same CDR3. This rearrangement joins TRBV10-3 to TRBJ2-7; 15 bases are a match to TRBD2. The CDR3 loop spans 19 amino acids. The V gene's germline CDR1 is ENHRY and CDR2 SYGVKD. The V segment lost 2 bases and the J segment 2 bases; nucleotides outside the gene matches: 10. For the CDR3, the DNA is TGTGCCATCAGTGAGCCGGGACTAGCGGGGGGTCATCGGGCCTACGAGCAGTACTTC. Its translation: CAISEPGLAGGHRAYEQYF.

The chain links TRBV7-8 to TRBJ1-1; D gene unclear. V lost 6 bases to trimming and J lost 4 bases, with 12 bases between them. The CDR3 consists of 13 residues. CDR1 is SGHVS and CDR2 is FQNEAQ in the germline V gene. CDR3 coding DNA: TGTGCCAGCAGTGCCTTCCCGGGCACTGAAGCTTTCTTT. This translates into CASSAFPGTEAFF.

The chain carries TRBV5-6 and TRBJ1-3; D gene ambiguous. This CDR3 comprises 14 residues. The germline V gene has CDR1 SGHDT and CDR2 YYEEEE. V was pared by 0 bases and J by 0 bases, with 4 bases between. The CDR3 loop is CASSLDASGNTIYF. Written as DNA, the CDR3 is TGTGCCAGCAGCTTGGACGCCTCTGGAAACACCATATATTTT.

This chain uses TRBV25-1 with TRBJ1-1; D remains ambiguous. Trimming removed 9 bases from V and 3 bases from J, with 14 bases in between. The CDR3 totals 13 residues. CDR1 and CDR2 from the germline V gene are MGHDK and SYGVNS. The CDR3 DNA reads TGTGCCAGTATCGGGCAGAGTCACACTGAAGCTTTCTTT. Protein: CASIGQSHTEAFF.

This chain connects TRBV5-4 to TRBJ1-2; D is ambiguous. The CDR3 is 13 residues long. Trimming stripped 4 bases from V and 2 bases from J, with 9 bases between. The V gene's germline CDR1 is SGHNT and CDR2 YYREEE (reference sequence). The CDR3 bases are TGTGCCAGCAGCCCGGACGGGAACTATGGCTACACCTTC. This sequence encodes CASSPDGNYGYTF.

The chain employs TRBV11-2 and TRBJ2-5; D is perhaps TRBD1 or TRBD2 (6 bases each). Germline V gene data show CDR1 as SGHAT and CDR2 as FQNNGV. The CDR3 loop spans 14 amino acids. Trimming removed 0 bases at V and 5 bases at J, with 10 bases between. CDR3 loop: CASSLDRGRETQYF. The CDR3 bases are TGTGCCAGCAGCTTAGATCGGGGGCGGGAGACCCAGTACTTC.

J is TRBJ2-2 and V is TRBV5-1; D remains ambiguous. Per the germline V gene, CDR1 is SGHRS and CDR2 is YFSETQ. The CDR3 has 15 amino acids. Deletions cut 4 bases from V and 2 bases from J, with 12 bases between. This CDR3 reads CASSTGPINTGELFF. CDR3 in DNA: TGCGCCAGCAGCACCGGGCCAATTAACACCGGGGAGCTGTTTTTT.

V and J are TRBV5-1 and TRBJ2-3; D is possibly TRBD2 (5 bases). Between the trimmed V and J ends, which lost 1 base and 6 bases, there was a span of 18 bases. From germline, CDR1 is SGHRS and CDR2 YFSETQ. CDR3 length: 16 residues. The CDR3 nucleotides are TGCGCCAGCAGCTTGAGGGAGAGGTCCTACACGGATACGCAGTATTTT. Its protein product is CASSLRERSYTDTQYF.

J is TRBJ2-6 and V is TRBV1; the D call of TRBD2 is as the table states it, not checked on the DNA. TRBV1 is flagged as a pseudogene. The CDR3 covers 19 residues. This CDR3 is CTSSQDHKVEAAGANVLTF. The CDR3 nucleotides read TGCACCAGCAGCCAAGATCATAAGGTCGAGGCTGCTGGGGCCAACGTCCTGACTTTC.

This clone was detected once. The CDR3, as DNA: TGCGCCAGCAGCTTTAGCGGGGGCTTGTACGAGCAGTACTTC. This gives the protein CASSFSGGLYEQYF. The chain combines TRBV5-1 with TRBJ2-7, with TRBD2 identical over 9 bases. V was clipped by 2 bases and J by 4 bases; unmatched bases: 4. CDR3 length equals 14 residues. Germline values: CDR1 SGHRS, CDR2 YFSETQ.